This T cell receptor beta chain derives from a study of cytomegalovirus exposure and HLA in healthy donors. Whole-study results and caveats: Some V segments could not be told apart, so they were left out, TRBV6-2 and TRBV6-3 among them.

The PCR contained 60 Vbeta and 13 Jbeta primers. In the authors' methods: Tens of millions of unique TCR beta chains, 9.5 million to 14 million shared, were counted in a later analysis. Clones were read by immunoSEQ multiplex PCR, and TCRdb kept only the in-frame ones, dropping some. V, J and clone size derive from that table, while D and trimming were established from the DNA sequence. Here the sample spans approximately 110,000 clones, roughly three quarters being singletons. Notes on this clone: Its antigen is unidentified.

CDR3 length: 18 residues. Germline CDR1 and CDR2: ENHRY and SYGVKD. The J segment lost 1 base and the V segment lost 4 bases, leaving 12 bases of the junction unmatched. The chain is built from TRBV10-3 and TRBJ2-5; 10 bases agree with TRBD2. The receptor comes from a woman aged 25 to 45 in good health and CMV-seronegative. Sequences were obtained from PBMCs. This CDR3 reads CAISANLGLAVFQETQYF. For the CDR3, the DNA is TGTGCCATCAGTGCAAACCTAGGACTAGCGGTCTTCCAAGAGACCCAGTACTTC.